The sequence of this T cell receptor beta chain was determined in a study of cytomegalovirus exposure and HLA in healthy donors. Regarding the study as a whole: Cytomegalovirus association was assigned to more than 150 TCR beta chains.

Comment on this clone: As yet, its antigen is unknown.

The CDR3 extends over 14 amino acids. Per germline, CDR1 SGHTA and CDR2 FQGNSA. The trim removed 5 bases at V and 4 bases at J, leaving 7 bases unmatched. PCR involved 60 Vbeta and 13 Jbeta primers. The protocol was immunoSEQ multiplex PCR, while the TCRdb copy is restricted to in-frame clones and leaves out a portion. Of roughly 120,000 clones in the sample, around 81% were seen once. The J gene is TRBJ2-5, the V gene TRBV7-2; 7 bases fit TRBD1. The sequencing sample was made of PBMCs. The origin of this receptor is a young woman in good health and CMV-seronegative. CDR3 amino acids: CASSPGQVGETQYF. In DNA form, the CDR3 reads TGTGCCAGCAGCCCCGGACAGGTAGGAGAGACCCAGTACTTC.